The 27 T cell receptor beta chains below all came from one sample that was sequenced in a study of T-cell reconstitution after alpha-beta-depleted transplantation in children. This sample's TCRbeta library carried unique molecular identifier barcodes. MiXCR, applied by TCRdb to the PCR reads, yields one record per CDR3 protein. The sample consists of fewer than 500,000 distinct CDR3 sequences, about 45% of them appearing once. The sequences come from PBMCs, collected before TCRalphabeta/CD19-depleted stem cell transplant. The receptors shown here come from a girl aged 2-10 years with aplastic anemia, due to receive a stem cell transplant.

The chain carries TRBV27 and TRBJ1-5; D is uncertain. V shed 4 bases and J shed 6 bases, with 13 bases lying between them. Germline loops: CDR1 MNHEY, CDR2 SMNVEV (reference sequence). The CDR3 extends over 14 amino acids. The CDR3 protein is CASSSKVGSQPQHF. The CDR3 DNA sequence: TGTGCCAGCAGTTCGAAAGTAGGGAGTCAGCCCCAGCATTTT.

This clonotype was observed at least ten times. The CDR3 DNA is TGTGCCAGCAGCTCTCGGGGATCGCACACCGGGGAGCTGTTTTTT. Translated, it gives CASSSRGSHTGELFF. The chain couples TRBV7-2 to TRBJ2-2; TRBD2 might be the D (5 bases). The CDR3 sequence is 15 residues long. The germline CDR1 and CDR2 sequences are SGHTA and FQGNSA. V lost 4 bases, J lost 3 bases, and 12 bases lay in between.

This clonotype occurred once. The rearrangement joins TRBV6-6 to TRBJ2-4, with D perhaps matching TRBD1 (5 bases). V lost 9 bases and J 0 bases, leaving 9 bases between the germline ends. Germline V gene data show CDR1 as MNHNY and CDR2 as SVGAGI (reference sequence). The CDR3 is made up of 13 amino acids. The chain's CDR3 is CASKGLAKNIQYF. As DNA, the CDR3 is TGTGCCAGTAAGGGGTTAGCCAAAAACATTCAGTACTTC.

The CDR3 nucleotides read TGCAGTGCCCGAGGAACTTACTCCTACGAGCAGTACTTC. Its protein product is CSARGTYSYEQYF. This rearrangement joins TRBV20-1 to TRBJ2-7, with D hard to call. Trimming stripped 6 bases from V and 0 bases from J, with 12 bases between. From germline, CDR1 is DFQATT and CDR2 SNEGSKA (reference sequence). The CDR3 has 13 residues.

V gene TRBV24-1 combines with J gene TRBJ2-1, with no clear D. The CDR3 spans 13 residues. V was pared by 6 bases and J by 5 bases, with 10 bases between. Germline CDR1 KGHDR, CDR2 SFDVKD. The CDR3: CATSSLPDNEQFF. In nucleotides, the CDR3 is TGTGCCACCAGTTCCCTACCAGACAATGAGCAGTTCTTC.

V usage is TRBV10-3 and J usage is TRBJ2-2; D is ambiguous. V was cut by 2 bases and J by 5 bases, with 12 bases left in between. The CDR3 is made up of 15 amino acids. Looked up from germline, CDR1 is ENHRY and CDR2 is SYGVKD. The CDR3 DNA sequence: TGTGCCATCAGTGAGCTTTCCGGAGCGACCGGGGAGCTGTTTTTT. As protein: CAISELSGATGELFF.

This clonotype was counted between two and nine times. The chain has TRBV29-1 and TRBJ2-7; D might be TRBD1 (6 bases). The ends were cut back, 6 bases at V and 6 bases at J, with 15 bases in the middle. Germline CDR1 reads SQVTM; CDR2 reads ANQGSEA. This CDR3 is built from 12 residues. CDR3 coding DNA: TGCAGCGTCGTTCCACAGGGAAGCGAGCAGTACTTC. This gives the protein CSVVPQGSEQYF.

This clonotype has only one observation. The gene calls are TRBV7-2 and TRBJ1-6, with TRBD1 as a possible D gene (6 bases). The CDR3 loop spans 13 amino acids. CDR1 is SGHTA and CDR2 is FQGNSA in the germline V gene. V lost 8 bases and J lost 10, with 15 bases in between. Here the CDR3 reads CASRSGGQSPLHF. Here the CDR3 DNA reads TGTGCCAGCCGGTCGGGGGGCCAATCACCCCTCCACTTT.

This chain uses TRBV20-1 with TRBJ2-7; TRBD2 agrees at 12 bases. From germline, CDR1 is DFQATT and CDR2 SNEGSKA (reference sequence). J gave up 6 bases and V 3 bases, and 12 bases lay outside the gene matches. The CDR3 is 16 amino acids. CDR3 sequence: CSASASGGADNFEQYF. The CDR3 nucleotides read TGCAGTGCTAGCGCTAGCGGGGGGGCCGACAATTTCGAGCAGTACTTC.

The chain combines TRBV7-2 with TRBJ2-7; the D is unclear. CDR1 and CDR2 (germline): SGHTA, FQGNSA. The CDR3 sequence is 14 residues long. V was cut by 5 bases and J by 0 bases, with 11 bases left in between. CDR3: CASSIGRFSYEQYF. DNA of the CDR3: TGTGCCAGCAGCATCGGACGGTTCTCCTACGAGCAGTACTTC.

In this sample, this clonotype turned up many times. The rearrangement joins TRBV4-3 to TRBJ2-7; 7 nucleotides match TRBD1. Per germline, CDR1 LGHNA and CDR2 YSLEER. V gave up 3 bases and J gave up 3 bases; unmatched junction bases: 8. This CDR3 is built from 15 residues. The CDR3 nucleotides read TGCGCCAGCAGCCATACGAGGGGGCGATACTACGAGCAGTACTTC. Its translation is CASSHTRGRYYEQYF.

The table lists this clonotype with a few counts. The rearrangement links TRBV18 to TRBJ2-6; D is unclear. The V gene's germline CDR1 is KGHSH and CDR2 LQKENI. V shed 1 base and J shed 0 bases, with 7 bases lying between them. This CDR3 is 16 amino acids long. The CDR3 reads CASSPLSRSGANVLTF. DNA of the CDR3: TGTGCCAGCTCACCACTGAGCCGCTCTGGGGCCAACGTCCTGACTTTC.

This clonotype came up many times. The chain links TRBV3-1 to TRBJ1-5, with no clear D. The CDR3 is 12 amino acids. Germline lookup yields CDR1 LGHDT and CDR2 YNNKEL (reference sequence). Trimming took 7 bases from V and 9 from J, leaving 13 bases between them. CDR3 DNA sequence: TGTGCCAGCAATGGCCCCTTGGGGCCCCAGCATTTT. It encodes CASNGPLGPQHF.

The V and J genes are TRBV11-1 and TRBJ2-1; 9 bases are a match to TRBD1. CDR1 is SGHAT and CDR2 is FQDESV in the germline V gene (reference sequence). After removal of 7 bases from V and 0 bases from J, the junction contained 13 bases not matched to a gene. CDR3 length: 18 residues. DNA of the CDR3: TGTGCCAGCACCCCCTTTTGGGGACAGGGAAGCTCCTACAATGAGCAGTTCTTC. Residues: CASTPFWGQGSSYNEQFF.

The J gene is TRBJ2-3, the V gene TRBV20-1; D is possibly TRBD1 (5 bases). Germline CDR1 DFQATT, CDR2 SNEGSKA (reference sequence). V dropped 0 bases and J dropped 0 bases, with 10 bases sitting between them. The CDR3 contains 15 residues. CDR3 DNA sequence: TGCAGTGCTAGAGATCAGGGAACTAGCACAGATACGCAGTATTTT. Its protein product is CSARDQGTSTDTQYF.

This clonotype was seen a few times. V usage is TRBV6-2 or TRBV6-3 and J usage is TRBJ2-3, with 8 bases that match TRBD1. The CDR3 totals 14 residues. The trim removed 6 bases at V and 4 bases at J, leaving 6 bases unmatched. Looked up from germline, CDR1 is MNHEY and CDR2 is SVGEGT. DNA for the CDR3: TGTGCCAGCAGCCGGAAGACAGGGGCAGATACGCAGTATTTT. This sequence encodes CASSRKTGADTQYF.

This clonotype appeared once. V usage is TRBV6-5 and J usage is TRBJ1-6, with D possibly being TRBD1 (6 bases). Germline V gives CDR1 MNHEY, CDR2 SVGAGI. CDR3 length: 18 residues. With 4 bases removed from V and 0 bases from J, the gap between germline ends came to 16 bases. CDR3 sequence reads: CASSLDSRGSSYNSPLHF. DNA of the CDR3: TGTGCCAGCAGTTTAGACTCGAGGGGGAGCTCCTATAATTCACCCCTCCACTTT.

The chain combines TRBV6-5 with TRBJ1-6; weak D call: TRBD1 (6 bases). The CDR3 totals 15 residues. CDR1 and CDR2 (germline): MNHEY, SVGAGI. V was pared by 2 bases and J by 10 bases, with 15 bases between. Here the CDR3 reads CASSYEGEHHSPLHF. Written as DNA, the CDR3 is TGTGCCAGCAGTTACGAGGGGGAGCACCACTCACCCCTCCACTTT.

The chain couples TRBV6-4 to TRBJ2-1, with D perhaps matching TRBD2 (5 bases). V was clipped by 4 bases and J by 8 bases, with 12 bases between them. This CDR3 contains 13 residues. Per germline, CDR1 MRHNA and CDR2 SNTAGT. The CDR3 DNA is TGTGCCAGCAGTGCCCTAGAGGGAGATGAGCAGTTCTTC. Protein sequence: CASSALEGDEQFF.

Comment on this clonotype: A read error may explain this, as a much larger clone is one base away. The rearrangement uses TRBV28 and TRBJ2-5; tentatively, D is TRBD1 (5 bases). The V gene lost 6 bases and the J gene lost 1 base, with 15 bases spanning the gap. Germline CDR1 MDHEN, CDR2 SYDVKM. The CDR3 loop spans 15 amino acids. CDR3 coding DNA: TGTGCCAGCAGGGTTTTGACAGCGACCCAAGAGACCCAGTACTTC. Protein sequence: CASRVLTATQETQYF.

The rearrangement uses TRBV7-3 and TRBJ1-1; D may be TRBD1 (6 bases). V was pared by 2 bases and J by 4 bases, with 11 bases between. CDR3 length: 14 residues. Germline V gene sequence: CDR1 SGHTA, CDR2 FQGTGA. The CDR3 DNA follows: TGTGCCAGCAGCTTATTAGGGGGGGGCACTGAAGCTTTCTTT. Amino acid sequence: CASSLLGGGTEAFF.

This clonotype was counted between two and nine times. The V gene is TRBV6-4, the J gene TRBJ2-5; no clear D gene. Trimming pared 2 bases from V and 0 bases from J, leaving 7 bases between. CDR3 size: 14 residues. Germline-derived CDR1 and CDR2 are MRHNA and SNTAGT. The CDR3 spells CASSDKRNQETQYF. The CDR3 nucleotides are TGTGCCAGCAGTGACAAACGGAACCAAGAGACCCAGTACTTC.

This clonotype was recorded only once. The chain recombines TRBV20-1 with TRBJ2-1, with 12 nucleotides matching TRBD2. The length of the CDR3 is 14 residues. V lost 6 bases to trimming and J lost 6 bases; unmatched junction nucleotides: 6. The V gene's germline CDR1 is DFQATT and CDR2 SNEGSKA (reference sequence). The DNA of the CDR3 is TGCAGTGCCACGACTAGCGGGAGTGGCAATGAGCAGTTCTTC. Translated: CSATTSGSGNEQFF.

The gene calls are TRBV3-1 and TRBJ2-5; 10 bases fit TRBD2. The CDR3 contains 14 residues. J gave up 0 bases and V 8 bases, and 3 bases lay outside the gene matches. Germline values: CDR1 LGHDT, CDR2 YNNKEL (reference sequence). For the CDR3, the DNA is TGTGCCAGCTTTAGCGGGAGGTACCAAGAGACCCAGTACTTC. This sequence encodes CASFSGRYQETQYF.

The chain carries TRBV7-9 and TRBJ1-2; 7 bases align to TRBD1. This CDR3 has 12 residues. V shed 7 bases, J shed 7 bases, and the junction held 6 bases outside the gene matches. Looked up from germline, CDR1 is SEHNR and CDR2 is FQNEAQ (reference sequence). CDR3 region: CASTPGTVGYTF. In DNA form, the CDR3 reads TGTGCCAGCACCCCCGGGACAGTTGGCTACACCTTC.

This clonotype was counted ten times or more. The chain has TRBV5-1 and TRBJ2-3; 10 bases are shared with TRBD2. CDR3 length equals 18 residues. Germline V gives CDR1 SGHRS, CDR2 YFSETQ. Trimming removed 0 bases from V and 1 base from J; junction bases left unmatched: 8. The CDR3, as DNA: TGCGCCAGCAGCTTGGCGGGACTAGCGTCAGGAGGCACAGATACGCAGTATTTT. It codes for CASSLAGLASGGTDTQYF.

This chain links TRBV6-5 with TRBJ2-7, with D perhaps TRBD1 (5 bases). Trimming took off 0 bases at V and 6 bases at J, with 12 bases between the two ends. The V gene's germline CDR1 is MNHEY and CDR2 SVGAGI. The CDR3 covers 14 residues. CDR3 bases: TGTGCCAGCAGTTACTCGAACAACAGGCTCGAGCAGTACTTC. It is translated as CASSYSNNRLEQYF.